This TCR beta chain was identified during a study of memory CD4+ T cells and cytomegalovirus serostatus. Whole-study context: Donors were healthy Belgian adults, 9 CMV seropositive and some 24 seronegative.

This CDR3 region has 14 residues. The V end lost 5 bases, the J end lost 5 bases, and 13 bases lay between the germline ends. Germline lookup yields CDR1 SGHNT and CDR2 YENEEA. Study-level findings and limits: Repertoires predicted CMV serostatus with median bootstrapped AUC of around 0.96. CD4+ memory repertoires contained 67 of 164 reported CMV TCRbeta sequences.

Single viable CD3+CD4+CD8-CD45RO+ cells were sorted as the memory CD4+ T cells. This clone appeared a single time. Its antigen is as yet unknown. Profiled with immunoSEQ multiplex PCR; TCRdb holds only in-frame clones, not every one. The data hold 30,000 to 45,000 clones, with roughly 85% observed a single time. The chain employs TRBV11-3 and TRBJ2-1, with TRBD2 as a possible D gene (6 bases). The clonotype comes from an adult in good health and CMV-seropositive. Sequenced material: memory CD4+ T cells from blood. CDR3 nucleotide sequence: TGTGCCAGCAGCACAAGGACTACCCACAATGAGCAGTTCTTC. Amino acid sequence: CASSTRTTHNEQFF. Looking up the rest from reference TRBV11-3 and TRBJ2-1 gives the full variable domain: EAGVVQSPRYKIIEKKQPVAFWCNPISGHNTLYWYLQNLGQGPELLIRYENEEAVDDSQLPKDRFSAERLKGVDSTLKIQPAELGDSAVYLCASSTRTTHNEQFFGPGTRLTVL.